Listed below are T cell receptor beta chains from one sample, sequenced in a study of monozygotic twins with cystic fibrosis. Generated by immunoSEQ multiplex PCR, the TCRdb table keeps only in-frame clones and is missing some. The sample yields some 31,000 clones, 70% to 90% seen once. The sequenced sample was blood. Receptors were obtained from a girl aged 2-10 years with cystic fibrosis. CDR3s include the opening cysteine and the closing phenylalanine or tryptophan. The order of the fields is V gene, clone size, J gene, D gene, CDR3 protein, CDR3 DNA. D genes are given only for firm matches. The listing skips clone size in some rows; elsewhere it reads once, few, many or a size class.

>TRBV6-1|.|TRBJ1-1|.
CASSKITGNTEAFF
TGTGCCAGCAGCAAAATTACAGGGAACACTGAAGCTTTCTTT
>TRBV5-1|.|TRBJ2-3|TRBD2
CASSSGGLAGGITQYF
TGCGCCAGCAGCTCCGGGGGGCTAGCGGGAGGAATAACGCAGTATTTT
>TRBV2|medium-sized|TRBJ2-1|.
CASWSSPEQFF
TGTGCCAGCTGGTCTTCCCCTGAGCAGTTCTTC
>TRBV5-1|.|TRBJ1-2|TRBD1
CASSLEAGGQGYGYTF
TGCGCCAGCAGCTTGGAGGCAGGGGGCCAGGGGTATGGCTACACCTTC
>TRBV27|.|TRBJ2-5|.
CASGIGRETQYF
TGTGCCAGCGGAATCGGGCGAGAGACCCAGTACTTC
>TRBV19|.|TRBJ1-6|.
CASVGLGRFNSPLHF
TGTGCCAGTGTCGGTTTGGGCAGATTTAATTCACCCCTCCACTTT
>TRBV5-1|once|TRBJ2-1|TRBD2
CASSLGTSGTNEQFF
TGCGCCAGCAGCTTGGGGACTAGCGGGACCAATGAGCAGTTCTTC
>TRBV5-5|.|TRBJ2-7|TRBD2
CASSLASGQTYEQYF
TGTGCCAGCAGCTTGGCTAGCGGGCAGACCTACGAGCAGTACTTC
>TRBV5-1|.|TRBJ2-7|.
CASSLVSRGEIYEQYF
TGCGCCAGCAGCTTGGTCTCGAGGGGGGAAATCTACGAGCAGTACTTC
>TRBV29-1|.|TRBJ1-2|.
CSVEGGQTKSYTF
TGCAGCGTTGAAGGTGGGCAGACCAAGAGCTACACCTTC
>TRBV9|.|TRBJ2-7|.
CASGDYEQYF
TGTGCCAGCGGCGACTACGAGCAGTACTTC
>TRBV2|.|TRBJ2-5|.
CASSESSRVETQYF
TGTGCCAGCAGTGAATCTAGCAGGGTCGAGACCCAGTACTTC
>TRBV30|.|TRBJ2-2|.
CAWSVSGELFF
TGTGCCTGGAGTGTCAGCGGGGAGCTGTTTTTT
>TRBV28|once|TRBJ1-2|TRBD1
CASRPGTGYGYTF
TGTGCCAGCAGACCCGGGACAGGGTATGGCTACACCTTC
>TRBV2|once|TRBJ1-4|.
CASKLLRGEEKLFF
TGTGCCAGCAAACTATTAAGGGGAGAAGAAAAACTGTTTTTT
>TRBV27|.|TRBJ1-2|.
CASSLTPSMTGPSGYTF
TGTGCCAGCAGTTTAACCCCCTCAATGACAGGCCCGTCTGGCTACACCTTC
>TRBV11-3|once|TRBJ2-1|TRBD1
CASSSPGQPNEQFF
TGTGCCAGCAGCTCACCGGGACAGCCCAATGAGCAGTTCTTC
>TRBV4-1|.|TRBJ1-4|.
CASSLGTDSYNEKLFF
TGCGCCAGCAGCCTAGGAACGGACAGCTATAATGAAAAACTGTTTTTT
>TRBV4-1|few|TRBJ1-5|.
CASSPQGGPQHF
TGCGCCAGCAGCCCCCAGGGAGGACCCCAGCATTTT
>TRBV5-1|.|TRBJ1-1|TRBD1
CASRGGQGRVNTEAFF
TGCGCCAGCAGGGGGGGACAGGGTCGGGTGAACACTGAAGCTTTCTTT
>TRBV5-1|.|TRBJ1-1|TRBD1
CASSLVGGPDPEAFF
TGCGCCAGCAGCTTGGTAGGGGGCCCGGACCCTGAAGCTTTCTTT
>TRBV12-5|.|TRBJ1-1|.
CASGLNRGTSEAFF
TGTGCTAGTGGTTTGAACCGGGGTACGTCTGAAGCTTTCTTT
>TRBV27|.|TRBJ1-6|.
CASSLGPFSPLHF
TGTGCCAGCAGTTTAGGACCATTCTCACCCCTCCACTTT
>TRBV30|.|TRBJ1-1|.
CAWSEFISGRAFF
TGTGCCTGGAGTGAATTCATATCCGGAAGGGCTTTCTTT
>TRBV2|.|TRBJ1-3|.
CASSVDSGNTIYF
TGTGCCAGCAGTGTAGACTCTGGAAACACCATATATTTT
>TRBV7-4|.|TRBJ2-1|.
CASSGVPSYNEQFF
TGTGCCAGCTCCGGGGTACCTTCCTACAATGAGCAGTTCTTC
>TRBV5-5|.|TRBJ2-1|.
CASSSGAGSGINEQFF
TGTGCCAGCAGTTCAGGGGCCGGGAGTGGTATCAATGAGCAGTTCTTC
>TRBV9|.|TRBJ1-2|.
CASSLYSRARTNGYTF
TGTGCCAGCAGCTTATACTCCAGGGCCCGGACGAATGGCTACACCTTC
>TRBV6-6|.|TRBJ2-1|.
CASSSEGYNEQFF
TGTGCCAGCAGTTCGGAGGGATACAATGAGCAGTTCTTC
>TRBV11-3|.|TRBJ2-1|TRBD2
CASSPRELAGSNEQFF
TGTGCCAGCAGCCCCCGGGAACTAGCGGGCTCCAATGAGCAGTTCTTC
>TRBV30|.|TRBJ1-2|TRBD1
CAWNWRTGAYGYTF
TGTGCCTGGAACTGGAGGACAGGGGCCTATGGCTACACCTTC
>TRBV7-8|.|TRBJ1-5|TRBD1
CASSLDFEGQGNQPQHF
TGTGCCAGCAGCTTAGACTTCGAGGGACAGGGAAATCAGCCCCAGCATTTT
>TRBV4-1|.|TRBJ2-7|.
CASSLQWAAGYEQYF
TGCGCCAGCAGCCTCCAGTGGGCAGCGGGCTACGAGCAGTACTTC
>TRBV7-9|.|TRBJ1-1|.
CASSWDSNTEAFF
TGTGCCAGCAGCTGGGACTCGAACACTGAAGCTTTCTTT
>TRBV5-1|.|TRBJ2-3|.
CASTADEFLTDTQYF
TGCGCCAGCACCGCCGACGAATTCTTGACAGATACGCAGTATTTT
>TRBV5-6|.|TRBJ2-1|TRBD1
CASSLQTGGSYNEQFF
TGTGCCAGCAGCCTTCAGACAGGGGGCTCTTACAATGAGCAGTTCTTC
>TRBV9|.|TRBJ2-2|.
CASSVGGTPGGELFF
TGTGCCAGCAGCGTAGGGGGGACCCCAGGCGGGGAGCTGTTTTTT
>TRBV25-1|.|TRBJ2-6|.
CASSESGPSGANVLTF
TGTGCCAGCAGTGAATCGGGCCCCTCTGGGGCCAACGTCCTGACTTTC
>TRBV7-9|once|TRBJ2-1|.
CASSATSVRRFNEQFF
TGTGCCAGCAGCGCCACTAGTGTCCGCCGATTCAATGAGCAGTTCTTC
>TRBV2|once|TRBJ2-4|.
CASSELGLVNIQYF
TGTGCCAGCAGTGAGCTCGGGCTGGTGAACATTCAGTACTTC
>TRBV7-2|.|TRBJ2-3|TRBD1
CASSPGTANTDTQYF
TGTGCCAGCAGTCCCGGGACAGCAAACACAGATACGCAGTATTTT
>TRBV5-1|.|TRBJ2-1|TRBD1
CASSSLTGDDEQFF
TGCGCCAGCAGCTCCCTGACAGGGGACGATGAGCAGTTCTTC
>TRBV29-1|once|TRBJ1-1|.
CSVELLNTEAFF
TGCAGCGTTGAACTACTGAACACTGAAGCTTTCTTT
>TRBV6-5|.|TRBJ2-7|.
CASKNRISSYEQYF
TGTGCCAGCAAAAACAGAATCTCCTCCTACGAGCAGTACTTC
>TRBV6-1|.|TRBJ1-1|TRBD1
CASSGPTGGLRTEAFF
TGTGCCAGCAGTGGCCCCACAGGGGGCCTGCGCACTGAAGCTTTCTTT
>TRBV9|.|TRBJ1-3|.
CASSTSSGNTIYF
TGTGCCAGCAGCACTTCCTCAGGAAACACCATATATTTT
>TRBV4-2|.|TRBJ1-2|.
CASSQDIRARGYTF
TGTGCCAGCAGCCAAGATATCCGGGCCCGGGGCTACACCTTC
>TRBV7-9|.|TRBJ1-1|.
CASRASTVGEAFF
TGTGCCAGCAGGGCATCGACAGTGGGTGAAGCTTTCTTT
>TRBV30|.|TRBJ1-1|.
CARIRIMNTEAFF
TGTGCCCGGATTAGGATAATGAACACTGAAGCTTTCTTT